The T cell receptor beta chain under discussion was sequenced for a study of shared clonotypes between healthy human individuals. Study context: Each donor's CD8 memory used one plate, CD8 naive two, each CD4 subset three. Study-wide results and caveats: Sampling was confined to blood; repertoires within tissues likely differ.

This CDR3 contains 16 residues. The V segment lost 3 bases and the J segment 3 bases; nucleotides outside the gene matches: 5. CDR1 is SGHTA and CDR2 is FQGNSA in the germline V gene. On this clone itself: Its antigen remains unidentified.

The assay used deep level. The material for each subset, its genomic DNA, was split evenly across several immunoSEQ plates. Here immunoSEQ multiplex PCR was the method, and the copy in TCRdb shows in-frame clones only, minus some. The sample includes over a million clones, roughly 97% of them seen just once. The clonotype comes from a man aged 30 to 45 in good health. The J gene is TRBJ2-3, the V gene TRBV7-2; 11 bases are shared with TRBD2. Sequencing was performed on naive CD4+ T cells sorted from blood. Subset indicated: CD45RA+ positively selected. DNA of the CDR3: TGTGCCAGCAGCTTCTCCGGGACTAGCGGTACAGATACGCAGTATTTT. Translating gives CASSFSGTSGTDTQYF.